The present T cell receptor (beta chain) was sequenced within a study of early T cells in non-severe SARS-CoV-2 infection. Background on the study: Investigators sequenced bulk RNA drawn from unsorted whole blood, and chains remained unpaired.

TCRdb recomputed calls from the 5' RACE reads with MiXCR, one row per CDR3 protein. The repertoire consists of about 64,000 distinct CDR3 sequences, with roughly 13% occurring once and the leading ten covering about 1.3%. Comment on this clonotype: Its antigen is as yet unknown.

Study conclusions and caveats: Anti-spike CD8 responses were favored by VDJdb matching, which missed private and CD4 specificities.

Germline CDR1 and CDR2: SEHNR and FQNEAQ (reference sequence). This CDR3 region has 17 residues. Trimming took 7 bases from V and 5 from J, leaving 24 bases between them. The sequence was obtained from an adult who was a healthcare worker with PCR-confirmed SARS-CoV-2 infection or an uninfected control (not recorded which). This sample comprised whole blood, obtained at baseline. J is TRBJ2-1 and V is TRBV7-9; D possibly corresponds to TRBD1 (6 bases). The CDR3 protein is CASISNMWPPGDNEQFF. The CDR3 nucleotides are TGTGCCAGCATCTCCAATATGTGGCCACCAGGGGACAATGAGCAGTTCTTC.